The present T cell receptor beta chain was sequenced within a study of blood T cell repertoires in COVID-19 (dated by TCRdb to about 2020). Broadly, across the study: Collaborator samples came from the United States, Italy and Spain and covered acute and convalescent phases of COVID-19. Samples were obtained from the ongoing ImmuneRACE study (first 160 participants) and from 1,254 subjects provided by 6 global collaborators. Subjects who had been exposed to COVID-19, were actively infected with it, or had recovered from it provided the deeply sampled blood TCRbeta repertoires that made up the dataset. Where available, HLA class I and class II types were obtained from metadata supplied by the sample provider rather than from assay-based typing. The repertoires were released in a freely available public database intended as a resource for research on the immune response to SARS-CoV-2. A de-identified subject ID, COVID-19 status, age in years and sex were almost always included in the sample metadata. The prospective study material was composed of cDNA or gDNA derived from T cells, B-cell-depleted T cells, or PBMCs. Paper-wide results and their limitations: The amount of clinical and demographic metadata varied by source and participant and was provided uncurated.

The germline V gene (reference sequence) sets CDR1 to LNHDA and CDR2 to SQIVND. From the cysteine up to the phenylalanine, the CDR3 has a length of 17 residues. Just the 51-base CDR3 DNA is kept, in frame starting at base 1. V sheds 7 bases and J sheds 6 bases, leaving 24 bases between their ends. The immunoSEQ Assay, a bias-controlled multiplex PCR, was used to amplify TCRbeta CDR3 regions from genomic DNA. Concerning the study's data processing: The number of nucleated cells in each sample was estimated from the amplification of reference gene primers within the assay. Sequence reads were collapsed and filtered to measure the absolute abundance of every unique TCRbeta CDR3 rearrangement. For each sample, productive Simpson clonality was calculated by taking the square root of Simpson's diversity index across productive rearrangements. In its TCRdb copy, this immuneACCESS table keeps in-frame sequences only and misses some clones. Where compared with another copy, unresolved V genes explain less than half of these, and the others have no known cause. D and trimming were read from the DNA, whereas the V and J calls and clone size are those reported in that table. Across this sample there are about 99,000 clones, with 85% to 90% seen only once. The top ten clonotypes cover over 10% of the sample.

Whole blood was collected in K2EDTA tubes by collaborating institutions according to the institutions' own protocols. Collaborator samples were shipped for TCRbeta analysis as frozen whole blood, isolated PBMCs, or DNA extracted from either sample type. For this clone: It has no known antigen specificity. The sample holds no much larger clone one base away, and base qualities are not on file.

The rearranged chain carries TRBV19 and TRBJ2-2; 6 matching bases give a weak D call of TRBD1. The sequencing input was peripheral blood. This TCR derives from a woman aged 55-70 years in a cohort sampled during active or convalescent COVID-19. The CDR3: CASILRSTGLISGELFF. The DNA reads TGTGCCAGTATCTTAAGGTCGACAGGCCTAATTTCCGGGGAGCTGTTTTTT.